The rows below give T cell receptor beta chains drawn from one sample of a study of blood T cells in healthy people across ages. TCRdb processed the 5' RACE reads anew with MiXCR; each CDR3 protein has one entry. This table has about 1,600,000 distinct CDR3 sequences, about 40% appearing once. Input material: blood. These receptors originate from a woman younger than 30 in good health. CDR3s include the opening cysteine and the closing phenylalanine or tryptophan. D genes are given only for firm matches. The listing skips clone size in some rows; elsewhere it reads once, few, many or a size class.

J: TRBJ1-5; size: NA; D: NA; V: TRBV25-1; CDR3: CASSEWGGIQPQHF; DNA: TGTGCCAGCAGTGAGTGGGGCGGAATACAGCCCCAGCATTTT
J: TRBJ1-4; size: NA; D: TRBD1; V: TRBV5-1; CDR3: CASSPHGTGPEKLFF; DNA: TGCGCCAGCAGCCCACACGGGACAGGGCCTGAAAAACTGTTTTTT
J: TRBJ2-6; size: NA; D: NA; V: TRBV6-5; CDR3: CASSYSKSTGANVLTF; DNA: TGTGCCAGCAGTTACTCGAAGTCAACTGGGGCCAACGTCCTGACTTTC
J: TRBJ2-2; size: NA; D: NA; V: TRBV7-3; CDR3: CASSLRELTGELFF; DNA: TGTGCCAGCAGCTTAAGGGAACTCACCGGGGAGCTGTTTTTT
J: TRBJ1-2; size: NA; D: NA; V: TRBV14; CDR3: CASSHSGSGGGYTF; DNA: TGTGCCAGCAGCCATTCGGGGAGCGGGGGTGGCTACACCTTC
J: TRBJ2-7; size: few; D: TRBD2; V: TRBV28; CDR3: CASSLLGTRNEQYF; DNA: TGTGCCAGCAGTTTACTCGGGACTAGGAACGAGCAGTACTTC
J: TRBJ1-4; size: NA; D: TRBD1; V: TRBV4-1; CDR3: CASGQGQGAANEKLFF; DNA: TGCGCCAGCGGCCAAGGCCAGGGGGCAGCTAATGAAAAACTGTTTTTT
J: TRBJ2-3; size: NA; D: NA; V: TRBV10-3; CDR3: CAISERGARGGNTDTQYF; DNA: TGTGCCATCAGTGAGAGGGGAGCGCGGGGAGGAAACACAGATACGCAGTATTTT
J: TRBJ2-1; size: NA; D: TRBD1; V: TRBV4-1; CDR3: CASRFSGTGLSDEQFF; DNA: TGCGCCAGCAGGTTCTCCGGGACAGGGCTGAGCGATGAGCAGTTCTTC
J: TRBJ2-7; size: NA; D: TRBD2; V: TRBV7-9; CDR3: CASSLHTSGTFYEQYF; DNA: TGTGCCAGCAGCTTACATACTAGCGGAACTTTTTACGAGCAGTACTTC
J: TRBJ2-3; size: NA; D: NA; V: TRBV6-1; CDR3: CASSEKGSTDTQYF; DNA: TGTGCCAGCAGTGAAAAGGGTAGCACAGATACGCAGTATTTT
J: TRBJ1-1; size: NA; D: NA; V: TRBV28; CDR3: CASSSPGQGWDTEAFF; DNA: TGTGCCAGCAGTTCCCCAGGGCAGGGTTGGGACACTGAAGCTTTCTTT
J: TRBJ1-4; size: NA; D: NA; V: TRBV29-1; CDR3: CSVEDTPGIKGKLFF; DNA: TGCAGCGTCGAAGACACCCCCGGGATTAAAGGAAAACTGTTTTTT
J: TRBJ1-5; size: few; D: NA; V: TRBV5-1; CDR3: CASSLYGSSNQPQHF; DNA: TGCGCCAGCAGCTTGTACGGGTCTAGCAATCAGCCCCAGCATTTT
J: TRBJ2-7; size: NA; D: TRBD1; V: TRBV27; CDR3: CASSIIGTGEHYEQYF; DNA: TGTGCCAGCAGTATAATAGGGACAGGGGAACACTACGAGCAGTACTTC
J: TRBJ1-2; size: few; D: NA; V: TRBV5-1; CDR3: CASSLEGLQGYGYTF; DNA: TGCGCCAGCAGCTTGGAGGGTCTGCAAGGCTATGGCTACACCTTC
J: TRBJ1-4; size: NA; D: NA; V: TRBV7-9; CDR3: CASSPRPQGSTNEKLFF; DNA: TGTGCCAGCAGCCCACGACCACAGGGAAGTACTAATGAAAAACTGTTTTTT
J: TRBJ2-7; size: many; D: TRBD2; V: TRBV11-2; CDR3: CASSVTSGTYEQYF; DNA: TGTGCCAGCAGCGTGACTAGCGGAACCTACGAGCAGTACTTC
J: TRBJ2-3; size: NA; D: NA; V: TRBV7-9; CDR3: CASIQSSTDTQYF; DNA: TGTGCCAGCATCCAAAGTAGCACAGATACGCAGTATTTT
J: TRBJ2-7; size: NA; D: NA; V: TRBV2; CDR3: CASRTGLDEQYF; DNA: TGTGCCAGCAGGACAGGCCTGGACGAGCAGTACTTC
J: TRBJ1-2; size: NA; D: NA; V: TRBV10-3; CDR3: CAITREGREGYTF; DNA: TGTGCCATCACCCGGGAGGGCCGGGAAGGCTACACCTTC
J: TRBJ2-7; size: NA; D: TRBD1; V: TRBV6-1; CDR3: CASRGQGAHEQYF; DNA: TGTGCCAGCAGGGGACAGGGGGCTCACGAGCAGTACTTC
J: TRBJ1-1; size: NA; D: NA; V: TRBV20-1; CDR3: CSAWVGPTEAFF; DNA: TGCAGTGCATGGGTGGGGCCCACTGAAGCTTTCTTT
J: TRBJ1-2; size: few; D: NA; V: TRBV24-1; CDR3: CATSDLLQGRVGKYGYTF; DNA: TGTGCCACCAGTGACCTCCTACAGGGTAGAGTTGGGAAATATGGCTACACCTTC
J: TRBJ2-1; size: NA; D: NA; V: TRBV11-1; CDR3: CASSLGAGQFF; DNA: TGTGCCAGCAGCTTAGGGGCGGGCCAGTTCTTC
J: TRBJ2-3; size: few; D: TRBD1; V: TRBV7-9; CDR3: CASSFRDRVVDTQYF; DNA: TGTGCCAGCAGCTTCCGGGACAGGGTCGTAGATACGCAGTATTTT
J: TRBJ2-3; size: NA; D: NA; V: TRBV6-5; CDR3: CASSYVRSIDTQYF; DNA: TGTGCCAGCAGTTACGTCCGTAGCATAGATACGCAGTATTTT
J: TRBJ2-1; size: many; D: TRBD2; V: TRBV29-1; CDR3: CSVGGGSYNEQFF; DNA: TGCAGCGTGGGGGGGGGCTCCTACAATGAGCAGTTCTTC
J: TRBJ2-3; size: NA; D: NA; V: TRBV29-1; CDR3: CSPLAWSTDTQYF; DNA: TGCAGCCCTCTCGCCTGGAGCACAGATACGCAGTATTTT
J: TRBJ1-1; size: once; D: NA; V: TRBV27; CDR3: CASSFLMNTKAFF; DNA: TGTGCCAGCAGTTTCTTGATGAACACTAAAGCTTTCTTT
J: TRBJ2-1; size: once; D: TRBD2; V: TRBV7-2; CDR3: CASSLGPLKGRDEQFF; DNA: TGTGCCAGCAGCCTAGGGCCCTTAAAGGGGAGGGATGAGCAGTTCTTC
J: TRBJ2-1; size: few; D: NA; V: TRBV12-5; CDR3: CASGSTGSSYNEQFF; DNA: TGTGCTAGTGGTTCCACGGGGAGCTCCTACAATGAGCAGTTCTTC
J: TRBJ2-1; size: NA; D: TRBD2; V: TRBV12-3/TRBV12-4; CDR3: CASSFSAGPYNEQFF; DNA: TGTGCCAGCAGTTTCTCAGCGGGACCTTACAATGAGCAGTTCTTC
J: TRBJ1-4; size: NA; D: NA; V: TRBV5-1; CDR3: CASSATVDEKLFF; DNA: TGCGCCAGCAGCGCGACAGTGGATGAAAAACTGTTTTTT
J: TRBJ2-1; size: NA; D: TRBD2; V: TRBV3-1; CDR3: CASRRSGGAFDERFF; DNA: TGTGCCAGCAGGAGGAGCGGGGGGGCCTTCGATGAGCGGTTCTTC
J: TRBJ1-2; size: few; D: TRBD1; V: TRBV20-1; CDR3: CSARIPGGGYGYTF; DNA: TGCAGTGCTAGGATTCCAGGGGGCGGCTATGGCTACACCTTC